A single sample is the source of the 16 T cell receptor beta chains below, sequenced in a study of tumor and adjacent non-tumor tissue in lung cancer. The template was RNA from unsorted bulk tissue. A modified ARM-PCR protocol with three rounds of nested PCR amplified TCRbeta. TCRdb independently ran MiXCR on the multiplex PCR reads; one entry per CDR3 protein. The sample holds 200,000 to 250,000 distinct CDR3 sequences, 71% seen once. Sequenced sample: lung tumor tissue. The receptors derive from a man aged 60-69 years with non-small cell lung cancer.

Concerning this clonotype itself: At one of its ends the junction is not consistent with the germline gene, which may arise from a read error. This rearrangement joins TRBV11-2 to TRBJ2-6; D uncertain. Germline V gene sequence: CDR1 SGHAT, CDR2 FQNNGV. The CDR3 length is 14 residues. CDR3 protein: CAICRISGANVLTF. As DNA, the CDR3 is TGTGCCATCTGTCGTATCTCTGGAGCCAACGTCCTGACTTTC.

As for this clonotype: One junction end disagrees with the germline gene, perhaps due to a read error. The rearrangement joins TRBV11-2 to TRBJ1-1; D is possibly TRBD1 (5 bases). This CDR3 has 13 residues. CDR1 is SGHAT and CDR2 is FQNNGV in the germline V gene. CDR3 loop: CASTLQGYTEAFF. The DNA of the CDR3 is TGTGCCAGCACTCTTCAGGGATACACTGAGGCTTTCTTT. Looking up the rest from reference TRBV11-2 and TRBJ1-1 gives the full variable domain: EAGVAQSPRYKIIEKRQSVAFWCNPISGHATLYWYQQILGQGPKLLIQFQNNGVVDDSQLPKDRFSAERLKGVDSTLKIQPAKLEDSAVYLCASTLQGYTEAFFGQGTRLTVV.

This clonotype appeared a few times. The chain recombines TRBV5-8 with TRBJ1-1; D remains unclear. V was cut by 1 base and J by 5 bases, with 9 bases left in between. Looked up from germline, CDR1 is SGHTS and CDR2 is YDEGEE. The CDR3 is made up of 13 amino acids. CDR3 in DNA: TGTGCCAGCAGCTTGAGGCGGAAGACTGAAGCTTTCTTT. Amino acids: CASSLRRKTEAFF. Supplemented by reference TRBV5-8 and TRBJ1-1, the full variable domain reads EAGVTQSPTHLIKTRGQQATLRCSPISGHTSVYWYQQALGLGLQFLLWYDEGEERNRGNFPPRFSGRQFPNYSSELNVNALELEDSALYLCASSLRRKTEAFFGQGTRLTVV.

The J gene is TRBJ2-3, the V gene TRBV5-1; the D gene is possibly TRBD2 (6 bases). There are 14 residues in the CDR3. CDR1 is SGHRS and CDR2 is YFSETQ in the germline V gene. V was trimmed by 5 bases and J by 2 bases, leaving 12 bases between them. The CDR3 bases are TGCGCCAGCAGGCGGGGTTCAGCCACAGATACGCAGTATTTT. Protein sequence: CASRRGSATDTQYF.

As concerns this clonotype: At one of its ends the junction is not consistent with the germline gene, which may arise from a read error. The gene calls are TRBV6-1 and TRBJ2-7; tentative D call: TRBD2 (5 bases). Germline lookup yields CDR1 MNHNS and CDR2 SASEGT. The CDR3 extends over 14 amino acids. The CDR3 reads CASSGISPSYERHF. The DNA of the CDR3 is TGTGCCAGCAGTGGAATATCGCCCTCCTACGAGCGGCACTTC.

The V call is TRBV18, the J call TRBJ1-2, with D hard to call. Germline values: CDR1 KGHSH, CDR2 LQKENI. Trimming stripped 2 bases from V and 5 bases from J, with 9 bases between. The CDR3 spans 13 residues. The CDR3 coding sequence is TGTGCCAGCTCACCAGGACTCCTATATGGCTACACCTTC. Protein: CASSPGLLYGYTF.

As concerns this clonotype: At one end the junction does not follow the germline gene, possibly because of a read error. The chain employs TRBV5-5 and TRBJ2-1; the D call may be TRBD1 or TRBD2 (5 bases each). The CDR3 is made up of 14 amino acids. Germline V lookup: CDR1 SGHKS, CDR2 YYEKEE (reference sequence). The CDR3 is CVSSLGDRSYEQFF. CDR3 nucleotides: TGTGTCAGCAGCTTGGGGGACCGATCCTATGAGCAGTTCTTT.

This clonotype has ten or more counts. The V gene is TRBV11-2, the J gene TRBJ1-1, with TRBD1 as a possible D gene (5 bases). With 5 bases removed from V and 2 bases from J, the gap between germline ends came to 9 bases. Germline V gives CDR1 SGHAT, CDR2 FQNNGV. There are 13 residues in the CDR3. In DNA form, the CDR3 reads TGTGCCAGCAGCCGGGGCCTCAACACTGAAGCTTTCTTT. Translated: CASSRGLNTEAFF.

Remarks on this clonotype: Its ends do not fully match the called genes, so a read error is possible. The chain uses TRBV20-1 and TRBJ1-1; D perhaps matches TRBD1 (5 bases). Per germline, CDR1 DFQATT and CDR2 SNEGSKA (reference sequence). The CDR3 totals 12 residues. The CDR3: CSAGRLDTEAFF. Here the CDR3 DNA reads TGCAGTGCTGGGAGGTTGGACACTGAAGCTTTCTTC.

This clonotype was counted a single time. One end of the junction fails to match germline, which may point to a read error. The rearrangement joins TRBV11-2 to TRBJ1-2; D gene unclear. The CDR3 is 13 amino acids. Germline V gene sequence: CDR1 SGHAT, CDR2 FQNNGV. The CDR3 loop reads CASSPGFTYGYTF. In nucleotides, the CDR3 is TGTGCTAGCAGCCCGGGTTTCACGTATGGCTACACCTTC.

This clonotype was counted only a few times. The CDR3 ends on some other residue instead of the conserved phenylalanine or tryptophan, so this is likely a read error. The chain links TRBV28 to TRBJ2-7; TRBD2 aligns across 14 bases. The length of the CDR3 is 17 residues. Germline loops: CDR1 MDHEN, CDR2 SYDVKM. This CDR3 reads CASSLFGTSGRLYEQYL. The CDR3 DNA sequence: TGTGCCAGTAGTTTATTTGGGACTAGCGGGAGACTCTACGAGCAGTACTTA.

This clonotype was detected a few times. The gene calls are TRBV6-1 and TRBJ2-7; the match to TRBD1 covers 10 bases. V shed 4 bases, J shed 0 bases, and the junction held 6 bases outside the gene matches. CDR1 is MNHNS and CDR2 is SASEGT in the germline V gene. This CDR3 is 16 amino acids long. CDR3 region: CASSVIGTGVSYEQYF. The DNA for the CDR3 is TGTGCCAGCAGTGTCATCGGGACAGGGGTCTCCTACGAGCAGTACTTC.

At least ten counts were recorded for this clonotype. The CDR3 DNA sequence: TGTGCCAGCAGATCCGGGATCCACACAGATACGCAGTATTTT. It translates to CASRSGIHTDTQYF. The V and J genes are TRBV12-3 or TRBV12-4 and TRBJ2-3, with D possibly matching TRBD2 (5 bases). The V and J ends lost 6 bases and 2 bases respectively, with 12 bases between them. There are 14 residues in the CDR3.

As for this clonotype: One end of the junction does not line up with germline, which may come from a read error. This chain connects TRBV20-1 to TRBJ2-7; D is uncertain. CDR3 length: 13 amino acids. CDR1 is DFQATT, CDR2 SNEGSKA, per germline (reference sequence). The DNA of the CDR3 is TGCAGTGCTAGGGACGTCAGCACCCCCGAGCAGTATTTC. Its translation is CSARDVSTPEQYF.

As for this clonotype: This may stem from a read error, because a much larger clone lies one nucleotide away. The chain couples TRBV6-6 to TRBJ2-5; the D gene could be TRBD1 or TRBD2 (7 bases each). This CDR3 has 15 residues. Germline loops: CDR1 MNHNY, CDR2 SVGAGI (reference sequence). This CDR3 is CASSLAGGDQKTQYF. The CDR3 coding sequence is TGTGCCAGCAGCCTCGCAGGGGGGGACCAAAAGACCCAGTACTTC.

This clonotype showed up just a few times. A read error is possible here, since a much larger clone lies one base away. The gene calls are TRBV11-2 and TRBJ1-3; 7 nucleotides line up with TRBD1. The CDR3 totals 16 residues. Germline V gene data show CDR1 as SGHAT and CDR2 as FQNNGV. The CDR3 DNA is TGTGCCAGCAACTTAGAAAAAGGGGGGACAGCCGGCACCATATATTTT. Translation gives CASNLEKGGTAGTIYF.